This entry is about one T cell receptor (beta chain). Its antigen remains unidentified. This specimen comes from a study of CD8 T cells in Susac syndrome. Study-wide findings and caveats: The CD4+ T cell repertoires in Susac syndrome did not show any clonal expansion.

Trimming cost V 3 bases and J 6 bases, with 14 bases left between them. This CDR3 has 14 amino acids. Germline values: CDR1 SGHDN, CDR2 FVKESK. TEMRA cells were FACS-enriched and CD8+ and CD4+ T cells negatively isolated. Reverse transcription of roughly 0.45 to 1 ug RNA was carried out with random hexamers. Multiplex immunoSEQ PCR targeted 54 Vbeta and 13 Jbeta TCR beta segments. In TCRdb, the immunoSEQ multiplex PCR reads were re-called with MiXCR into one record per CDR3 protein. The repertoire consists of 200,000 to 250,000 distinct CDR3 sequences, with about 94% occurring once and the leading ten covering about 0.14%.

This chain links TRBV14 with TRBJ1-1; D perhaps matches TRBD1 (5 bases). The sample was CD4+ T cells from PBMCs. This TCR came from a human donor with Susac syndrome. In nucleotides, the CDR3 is TGTGCCAGCAGCCATGATATCGTAGGGGCTGAAGCTTTCTTT. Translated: CASSHDIVGAEAFF. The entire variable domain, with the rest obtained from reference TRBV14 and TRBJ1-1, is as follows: EAGVTQFPSHSVIEKGQTVTLRCDPISGHDNLYWYRRVMGKEIKFLLHFVKESKQDESGMPNNRFLAERTGGTYSTLKVQPAELEDSGVYFCASSHDIVGAEAFFGQGTRLTVV.